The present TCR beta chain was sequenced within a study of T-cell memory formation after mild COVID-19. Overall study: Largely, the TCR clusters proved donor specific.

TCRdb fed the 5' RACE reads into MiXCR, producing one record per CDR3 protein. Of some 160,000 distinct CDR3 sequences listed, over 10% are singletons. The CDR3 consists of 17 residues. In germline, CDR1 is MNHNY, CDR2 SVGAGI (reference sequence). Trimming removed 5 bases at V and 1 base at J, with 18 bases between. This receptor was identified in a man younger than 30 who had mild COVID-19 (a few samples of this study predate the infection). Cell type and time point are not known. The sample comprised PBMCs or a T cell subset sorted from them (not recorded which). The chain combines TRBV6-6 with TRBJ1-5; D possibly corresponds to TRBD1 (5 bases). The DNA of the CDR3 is TGTGCCAGCAGTCCCGGACTAGCGGGGGGAAGCAATCAGCCCCAGCATTTT. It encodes CASSPGLAGGSNQPQHF.